Presented here are 30 T cell receptor beta chains from one specimen sequenced in a study of blood T cells in healthy people across ages. Primers used in a second PCR of about 6 to 12 cycles were a sample-barcoded 5' primer and a J-beta primer mix. A single record per CDR3 protein comes from TCRdb applying MiXCR to the 5' RACE reads. Of roughly 1,500,000 distinct CDR3 sequences in the sample, about 31% were seen once. The sequencing input was blood. The receptors were sampled from a woman in her twenties or thirties in good health.

J is TRBJ1-2 and V is TRBV5-1, with unresolved D. V lost 2 bases to trimming and J lost 6 bases, with 11 bases between them. CDR1 and CDR2 from the germline V gene are SGHRS and YFSETQ. The CDR3 has 13 residues. The CDR3, as DNA: TGCGCCAGCAGCTTCGGGAAATCCAATGGCTACACCTTC. This sequence encodes CASSFGKSNGYTF.

The chain recombines TRBV6-5 with TRBJ2-1; D is perhaps TRBD1 or TRBD2 (6 bases each). Germline lookup yields CDR1 MNHEY and CDR2 SVGAGI. The V end was cut by 8 bases, the J end by 3 bases, with 17 bases between. CDR3 length equals 15 residues. The CDR3 sequence: CASGPSGALYNEQFF. In DNA, the CDR3 is TGTGCCAGCGGCCCGTCGGGGGCACTCTACAATGAGCAGTTCTTC.

Here the CDR3 DNA reads TGTGCCAGCAGCTTATACTGGACAGGGGAAGGCGGGGAGCTGTTTTTT. Its translation: CASSLYWTGEGGELFF. This rearrangement joins TRBV7-2 to TRBJ2-2, with 9 bases lining up with TRBD1. V lost 2 bases and J lost 7; bases outside the gene matches: 8. The germline CDR1 and CDR2 sequences are SGHTA and FQGNSA. CDR3 length equals 16 residues.

This clonotype showed up just once. A much bigger clone sits one base away, suggesting this may be a read error. The V call is TRBV5-1, the J call TRBJ2-7; D tentatively fits TRBD1 or TRBD2 (6 bases each). The CDR3 totals 14 residues. Per germline, CDR1 SGHRS and CDR2 YFSETQ. The DNA of the CDR3 is TGCGTCAGCAGCTTGGCGGGGACACTCTACGAGCAGTACTTC. The encoded protein is CVSSLAGTLYEQYF.

J is TRBJ2-5 and V is TRBV28; D remains ambiguous. The CDR3 has 14 amino acids. The V gene lost 4 bases and the J gene lost 10 bases, with 19 bases spanning the gap. Germline loops: CDR1 MDHEN, CDR2 SYDVKM. The CDR3 here is CASSSGRSRVVQYF. The CDR3 region has the DNA TGTGCCAGCAGTTCCGGCAGGAGCCGGGTGGTCCAGTACTTC.

The table lists this clonotype with a few counts. The chain carries TRBV20-1 and TRBJ2-5, with 8 bases lining up with TRBD1. Germline loops: CDR1 DFQATT, CDR2 SNEGSKA (reference sequence). V gave up 5 bases and J gave up 3 bases; unmatched junction bases: 11. The CDR3 runs to 15 residues. The CDR3 DNA reads as TGCAGTGCTGGGGGGCAGGGGGCGATTGAAGAGACCCAGTACTTC. It yields the protein CSAGGQGAIEETQYF.

This chain uses TRBV6-5 with TRBJ2-7; D is uncertain. Germline V gene sequence: CDR1 MNHEY, CDR2 SVGAGI. V lost 5 bases to trimming and J lost 3 bases, with 14 bases between them. The CDR3 covers 14 residues. This chain's CDR3 is CASSQMDQNYEQYF. The CDR3, as DNA: TGTGCCAGCAGTCAGATGGACCAAAACTACGAGCAGTACTTC.

The sample holds a few counts of this clonotype. The chain has TRBV7-2 and TRBJ1-2; D might be TRBD1 (6 bases). Trimming shortened V by 4 bases and J by 8 bases, and 17 bases separated the two germline ends. In germline, CDR1 is SGHTA, CDR2 FQGNSA. CDR3 length: 14 residues. The CDR3 nucleotides are TGTGCCAGCAGCTCCGGACAGACCTCGGGGGGCTACACCTTC. Translated, it gives CASSSGQTSGGYTF. The variable domain in full, with the rest retrieved from reference TRBV7-2 and TRBJ1-2, is GAGVSQSPSNKVTEKGKDVELRCDPISGHTALYWYRQSLGQGLEFLIYFQGNSAPDKSGLPSDRFSAERTGGSVSTLTIQRTQQEDSAVYLCASSSGQTSGGYTFGSGTRLTVV.

V gene TRBV3-1 combines with J gene TRBJ2-5; D may correspond to TRBD1 or TRBD2 (5 bases each). Germline V gene lookup returns CDR1 LGHDT and CDR2 YNNKEL (reference sequence). V lost 1 base and J lost 5, with 17 bases in between. CDR3 length: 16 residues. The CDR3: CASSQGGTLSTETQYF. CDR3 in DNA: TGTGCCAGCAGCCAAGGGGGGACCCTTAGCACGGAGACCCAGTACTTC.

The gene calls are TRBV11-2 and TRBJ2-3, with D possibly being TRBD1 or TRBD2 (5 bases each). V gave up 6 bases and J gave up 9 bases, with 25 bases separating them. In germline, CDR1 is SGHAT, CDR2 FQNNGV. The CDR3 is 16 amino acids. The CDR3 nucleotides read TGTGCCAGCAGTCCAAGGGGCGCAGGAGGCTCGGGAACGCAGTATTTT. Translation gives CASSPRGAGGSGTQYF. Based on the CDR3 plus reference TRBV11-2 and TRBJ2-3, the full variable domain is EAGVAQSPRYKIIEKRQSVAFWCNPISGHATLYWYQQILGQGPKLLIQFQNNGVVDDSQLPKDRFSAERLKGVDSTLKIQPAKLEDSAVYLCASSPRGAGGSGTQYFGPGTRLTVL.

With regard to this clonotype: One end of the junction varies from germline; a read error may be responsible. The chain's CDR3 is CAGSLLGDRAYEQYF. CDR3 in DNA: TGTGCCGGCAGCCTACTAGGGGACAGGGCCTACGAGCAGTACTTC. V is TRBV7-2 and J is TRBJ2-7; TRBD1 matches 9 bases. Germline assignment: CDR1 SGHTA and CDR2 FQGNSA. The CDR3 runs to 15 residues.

The chain links TRBV29-1 to TRBJ2-1; TRBD1 aligns across 7 bases. CDR3 length: 12 amino acids. Trimming cost V 3 bases and J 7 bases; bases outside gene matches: 3. Germline values: CDR1 SQVTM, CDR2 ANQGSEA. CDR3 sequence: CSVDNRGNEQFF. In DNA, the CDR3 is TGCAGCGTTGACAACAGGGGAAATGAGCAGTTCTTC.

The gene calls are TRBV4-2 and TRBJ2-2; no definite D call. V was shortened by 2 bases and J by 1 base, with 8 bases between the two germline ends. CDR3 length: 15 residues. Germline CDR1 reads LGHNA; CDR2 reads YNFKEQ. The CDR3 coding sequence is TGTGCCAGCAGCCAAAGCGAGGAGAACACCGGGGAGCTGTTTTTT. This translates into CASSQSEENTGELFF.

The sample holds a few counts of this clonotype. The V and J genes are TRBV6-1 and TRBJ2-5; D ambiguous. Deletions cut 5 bases from V and 5 bases from J, with 12 bases between. The germline gives CDR1 MNHNS, CDR2 SASEGT. This CDR3 has 13 residues. The CDR3 coding sequence is TGTGCCAGCAGTTTTGACGCGGACGAGACCCAGTACTTC. Encoded protein: CASSFDADETQYF.

As regards this clonotype: One end of the junction does not line up with germline, which may come from a read error. The chain carries TRBV27 and TRBJ1-2; tentatively, D is TRBD1 (5 bases). The CDR3 runs to 11 residues. Germline values: CDR1 MNHEY, CDR2 SMNVEV (reference sequence). The CDR3 sequence is CASSRGYGHTF. The CDR3 nucleotides read TGTGCCAGCAGTAGGGGCTATGGCCACACCTTC.

In this sample, this clonotype turned up many times. This rearrangement joins TRBV6-6 to TRBJ2-5, with D possibly TRBD2 on 5 matching bases. V lost 2 bases, J lost 4 bases, and 11 bases lay in between. This CDR3 has 14 amino acids. Germline V lookup: CDR1 MNHNY, CDR2 SVGAGI (reference sequence). CDR3 sequence reads: CASSYGLARETQYF. CDR3 in DNA: TGTGCCAGCAGTTACGGGCTAGCCCGAGAGACCCAGTACTTC.

Turning to this clonotype: As the CDR3 is not closed by the conserved phenylalanine or tryptophan, this likely results from a read error. J is TRBJ2-3 and V is TRBV29-1, with 13 bases lining up with TRBD2. V lost 5 bases and J lost 2; bases outside the gene matches: 13. The CDR3 is 18 residues long. The germline gives CDR1 SQVTM, CDR2 ANQGSEA. CDR3 in DNA: TGCAGCGTTATCCCGGGGACTAGCGGGAAGAGTGTCACAGATACGCAGTATATT. Translating gives CSVIPGTSGKSVTDTQYI.

This chain connects TRBV30 to TRBJ2-5; weak D call: TRBD2 (5 bases). V was clipped by 5 bases and J by 0 bases, with 7 bases between them. Germline lookup yields CDR1 GTSNPN and CDR2 SVGIG (reference sequence). CDR3 size: 12 residues. CDR3 protein: CAWGGHQETQYF. CDR3 nucleotides: TGTGCCTGGGGCGGGCACCAAGAGACCCAGTACTTC.

The gene calls are TRBV6-1 and TRBJ2-1, with TRBD2 matching over 9 bases. J lost 5 bases, V lost 2 bases, and 10 bases had no gene match. The CDR3 sequence is 17 residues long. Germline loops: CDR1 MNHNS, CDR2 SASEGT. CDR3 bases: TGTGCCAGCAGTGAACATACGGGCGGGGGGGCGAACAATGAGCAGTTCTTC. It is translated as CASSEHTGGGANNEQFF.

This clonotype was counted between two and nine times. The V call is TRBV7-9, the J call TRBJ1-2; D gene unclear. CDR3 size: 12 residues. The ends were cut back, 3 bases at V and 7 bases at J, with 9 bases in the middle. CDR1 and CDR2 from the germline V gene are SEHNR and FQNEAQ (reference sequence). Here the CDR3 reads CASSLAVGGYTF. CDR3 nucleotide sequence: TGTGCCAGCAGCTTGGCGGTTGGTGGCTACACCTTC.

The rearrangement links TRBV11-2 to TRBJ2-2; the D gene is possibly TRBD2 (6 bases). Trimming stripped 0 bases from V and 4 bases from J, with 18 bases between. This CDR3 has 18 residues. CDR1 is SGHAT, CDR2 FQNNGV, per germline. DNA for the CDR3: TGTGCCAGCAGCTTAGATTGGAAAGGGACTTACTCCACCGGGGAGCTGTTTTTT. Translating it yields CASSLDWKGTYSTGELFF.

This clonotype was seen only a few times. V is TRBV2 and J is TRBJ2-3; 9 bases fit TRBD2. Germline-derived CDR1 and CDR2 are SNHLY and FYNNEI. The ends lost 4 bases at V and 1 base at J; junction bases unmatched: 6. The CDR3 is 16 residues long. The CDR3 here is CASSGELAGGTDTQYF. The CDR3 region has the DNA TGTGCCAGCAGTGGGGAACTAGCGGGTGGCACAGATACGCAGTATTTT. The complete variable domain, with remaining parts taken from reference TRBV2 and TRBJ2-3, reads EPEVTQTPSHQVTQMGQEVILRCVPISNHLYFYWYRQILGQKVEFLVSFYNNEISEKSEIFDDQFSVERPDGSNFTLKIRSTKLEDSAMYFCASSGELAGGTDTQYFGPGTRLTVL.

This clonotype was counted a few times. The chain recombines TRBV7-6 with TRBJ2-7; D perhaps matches TRBD2 (6 bases). The CDR3 is 13 amino acids. The V gene's germline CDR1 is SGHVS and CDR2 FNYEAQ. The ends were cut back, 9 bases at V and 3 bases at J, with 15 bases in the middle. The CDR3 loop is CASQRGVDYEQYF. In DNA form, the CDR3 reads TGTGCCAGTCAACGCGGGGTAGACTACGAGCAGTACTTC.

The DNA for the CDR3 is TGTGCCAGCAGTTACCTTGACAGGGTCAACTATGGCTACACCTTC. As protein: CASSYLDRVNYGYTF. The rearrangement links TRBV6-6 to TRBJ1-2; 7 nucleotides agree with TRBD1. The germline V gene has CDR1 MNHNY and CDR2 SVGAGI (reference sequence). The CDR3 is made up of 15 amino acids. The trim removed 2 bases at V and 2 bases at J, leaving 5 bases unmatched.

V and J are TRBV6-5 and TRBJ1-2; perhaps TRBD1 as D (6 bases). Per the germline V gene, CDR1 is MNHEY and CDR2 is SVGAGI. This CDR3 comprises 16 residues. The V end was cut by 0 bases, the J end by 4 bases, with 15 bases between. Here the CDR3 reads CASSYSNTGHIYGYTF. The CDR3 coding sequence is TGTGCCAGCAGTTACTCGAACACAGGGCATATCTATGGCTACACCTTC.

The chain joins TRBV18 to TRBJ1-4, with a weak D call TRBD1 (6 bases). Trimming shortened V by 5 bases and J by 0 bases, and 13 bases separated the two germline ends. This CDR3 has 16 amino acids. The germline V gene has CDR1 KGHSH and CDR2 LQKENI. CDR3 protein: CASSKAKGATNEKLFF. The CDR3 nucleotides read TGTGCCAGCTCAAAGGCTAAGGGGGCAACTAATGAAAAACTGTTTTTT.

CDR3 coding DNA: TGCAGTGCTAGAGAGGCAGGTTTTAATCAGCCCCAGCATTTT. It specifies CSAREAGFNQPQHF. This chain connects TRBV20-1 to TRBJ1-5, with D uncertain. V was cut by 0 bases and J by 4 bases, with 10 bases left in between. Germline CDR1 is DFQATT and CDR2 is SNEGSKA (reference sequence). The CDR3 has 14 amino acids.

The chain links TRBV7-8 to TRBJ2-7, with D unclear. Germline CDR1 SGHVS, CDR2 FQNEAQ. V lost 4 bases to trimming and J lost 12 bases, with 16 bases between them. This CDR3 contains 12 residues. The chain's CDR3 is CASSSPSAVTYF. DNA for the CDR3: TGTGCCAGCAGCTCGCCGTCCGCGGTGACGTACTTC.

This chain joins TRBV3-1 and TRBJ2-7; 9 nucleotides match TRBD2. The CDR3 loop spans 17 amino acids. Per the germline V gene, CDR1 is LGHDT and CDR2 is YNNKEL (reference sequence). J gave up 0 bases and V 0 bases, and 6 bases lay outside the gene matches. CDR3 sequence reads: CASSQDPGGGASYEQYF. CDR3 bases: TGTGCCAGCAGCCAAGATCCAGGCGGGGGGGCCTCCTACGAGCAGTACTTC.

The chain has TRBV25-1 and TRBJ1-6; weak D call: TRBD1 (6 bases). CDR3 length: 14 residues. Per the germline V gene, CDR1 is MGHDK and CDR2 is SYGVNS. With 4 bases removed from V and 3 bases from J, the gap between germline ends came to 7 bases. The CDR3 DNA reads as TGTGCCAGCAGTGGGGGGCGCTATAATTCACCCCTCCACTTT. This encodes CASSGGRYNSPLHF.